The rows below give T cell receptor beta chains drawn from one sample of a study of blood T cell repertoires in COVID-19. Clones were read by immunoSEQ multiplex PCR, and TCRdb kept only the in-frame ones, dropping some. This table holds 40,000 or so clones, 65% to 90% found once. Sequenced input: peripheral blood. These receptors all stem from a man aged 40-55 years with active COVID-19. Each CDR3 is given with its conserved first and last residue. A D gene is named only where the DNA matches it firmly. Some rows have no size entry. The others give once, few or many, or a class for an expanded clone.

J gene	V gene	clone size	D gene	CDR3 DNA	CDR3 protein
TRBJ1-2	TRBV18	NA	NA	TGTGCCAGCTCACCATCTGAGGGGGGACTAACCTTC	CASSPSEGGLTF
TRBJ1-3	TRBV2	NA	TRBD1	TGTGCCAGCAGAGCGGGACAGGGGGCTGGAAACACCATATATTTT	CASRAGQGAGNTIYF
TRBJ2-1	TRBV5-5	NA	TRBD1	TGTGCCAGCAGCTTGCATCCATCGGGACAGGGACCAAATGAGCAGTTCTTC	CASSLHPSGQGPNEQFF
TRBJ1-1	TRBV4-1	NA	NA	TGCGCCAGCAGCCTCTTGTCCCCTGAAGCTTTCTTT	CASSLLSPEAFF
TRBJ2-7	TRBV10-2	NA	TRBD1	TGCGCCAGCGGCTACGGGGACAGCCGGTCCTACGAGCAGTACTTC	CASGYGDSRSYEQYF
TRBJ2-7	TRBV7-9	NA	TRBD1	TGTGCCAGCAGCTTCGGACAGGGGGAGGGGGACGAGCAGTACTTC	CASSFGQGEGDEQYF
TRBJ2-7	TRBV2	NA	TRBD1	TGTGCCAGCAGAAGACAGGGGCTTTCCTACGAGCAGTACTTC	CASRRQGLSYEQYF
TRBJ2-3	TRBV27	NA	NA	TGTGCCAGCAGGGGAGTCGAGGATACGCAGTATTTT	CASRGVEDTQYF
TRBJ1-4	TRBV2	NA	TRBD1	TGTGCCAGCAGCCTCACAGGGGACAAGGAAAAACTGTTTTTT	CASSLTGDKEKLFF
TRBJ2-1	TRBV29-1	NA	TRBD1	TGCAGCGTTAAGGGGGCCGGCAATGAGCAGTTCTTC	CSVKGAGNEQFF
TRBJ2-1	TRBV11-2	NA	NA	TGTGCCAGCAGCTTGGCTAGCGAGCTAAATGAGCAGTTCTTC	CASSLASELNEQFF
TRBJ2-2	TRBV11-2	few	NA	TGTGCCAGCAGCGTAGGACCAAGAGGCACCGGGGAGCTGTTTTTT	CASSVGPRGTGELFF
TRBJ1-1	TRBV5-1	NA	NA	TGCGCCAGCAGCTTTCTCTTGAACACTGAAGCTTTCTTT	CASSFLLNTEAFF
TRBJ1-1	TRBV11-3	NA	NA	TGTGCCAGCAGCTCCCGGCCCCGGGGTGAAGCTTTCTTT	CASSSRPRGEAFF
TRBJ2-7	TRBV4-1	once	TRBD1	TGCGCCAGCAGCCAGACCGGGACAGTGAATCCCTACGAGCAGTACTTC	CASSQTGTVNPYEQYF
TRBJ2-2	TRBV19	NA	NA	TGTGCCAGTAGTATAAGCCACACCGGGGAGCTGTTTTTT	CASSISHTGELFF
TRBJ2-1	TRBV19	NA	TRBD2	TGTGCCACGAGGGATTTAGCGGGGAAATACAATGAGCAGTTCTTC	CATRDLAGKYNEQFF
TRBJ1-2	TRBV4-2	few	NA	TGTGCCAGCAGCCAAGGAAACTCCAGGGATAGCGGCTACACCTTC	CASSQGNSRDSGYTF
TRBJ2-2	TRBV10-3	NA	TRBD1	TGTGCCATCAGTCCCAGGGGGAGAGTTGCGAACACCGGGGAGCTGTTTTTT	CAISPRGRVANTGELFF
TRBJ2-1	TRBV5-1	NA	NA	TGCGCCAGCGAGCCCGGGGGTACCAGCTCCTACAATGAGCAGTTCTTC	CASEPGGTSSYNEQFF
TRBJ1-2	TRBV27	NA	TRBD1	TGTGCCAGCAGCATTGGACAGGGTGGCTATGGCTACACCTTC	CASSIGQGGYGYTF
TRBJ2-6	TRBV28	NA	TRBD1	TGTGCCAGCAGCCGAGGGGGCATTGGGGCCAACGTCCTGACTTTC	CASSRGGIGANVLTF
TRBJ2-7	TRBV6-2/TRBV6-3	NA	TRBD2	TGTGCCAGCAGCCTGGGACTAGCGAGCGAGCAGTACTTC	CASSLGLASEQYF
TRBJ2-1	TRBV5-1	NA	TRBD1	TGCGCCAGCAGCGAGGGACAGAACAATGAGCAGTTCTTC	CASSEGQNNEQFF
TRBJ1-5	TRBV28	NA	NA	TGTGCCAGCAGTTTATTATGGGGGGGTCAGGTCCGGCCCCAGCATTTT	CASSLLWGGQVRPQHF
TRBJ1-5	TRBV18	NA	NA	TGTGCCAGCTCACCCGACAGAAATCAGCCCCAGCATTTT	CASSPDRNQPQHF
TRBJ2-3	TRBV27	NA	NA	TGTGCCAGCAGTAGCCAGGGTGGTTTTTCGGATACGCAGTATTTT	CASSSQGGFSDTQYF
TRBJ1-6	TRBV30	NA	NA	TGTGCCTGGAGTGTAGGGGGGGGCGTTTTCAGTTCACCCCTCCACTTT	CAWSVGGGVFSSPLHF
TRBJ1-6	TRBV27	NA	TRBD1	TGTGCCAGCAATACAGGGGGTAAACCCCTCCACTTT	CASNTGGKPLHF
TRBJ1-5	TRBV2	once	NA	TGTGCCAGCCAGAGGGCGGAGCAGCCCCAGCATTTT	CASQRAEQPQHF
TRBJ2-1	TRBV28	NA	NA	TGTGCCAGCAGTTCCCTGACAGGAACCTACAATGAGCAGTTCTTC	CASSSLTGTYNEQFF
TRBJ2-1	TRBV5-1	NA	NA	TGCGCCAGCAGCTTGTTAGAGTCCAATGAGCAGTTCTTC	CASSLLESNEQFF
TRBJ2-7	TRBV6-5	NA	NA	TGTGCCCTATCTAGGGGCTACGAGCAGTACTTC	CALSRGYEQYF
TRBJ1-6	TRBV6-5	NA	NA	TGTGCCAGCAGTTACAGGGAGGGTAATTCACCCCTCCACTTT	CASSYREGNSPLHF
TRBJ2-1	TRBV5-1	once	TRBD2	TGCGCCAGCAGCTTCTACGGGAGGGCCGGCAATGAGCAGTTCTTC	CASSFYGRAGNEQFF
TRBJ2-1	TRBV5-4	NA	TRBD2	TGTGCCAGCCGGACTAGCCATTCCCACAATGAGCAGTTCTTC	CASRTSHSHNEQFF
TRBJ1-3	TRBV29-1	few	TRBD1	TGCAGCGTGGAGGGACAGAAGTCCGGAAACACCATATATTTT	CSVEGQKSGNTIYF
TRBJ2-5	TRBV29-1	NA	NA	TGCAGCGTTGAACTGACTAACACGGAGACCCAGTACTTC	CSVELTNTETQYF
TRBJ2-1	TRBV4-2	NA	TRBD2	TGTGCCAGCAGCCAAGGAATAACGGGAGGGAGAATTTTGGGGGAGTACAATGAGCAGTTCTTC	CASSQGITGGRILGEYNEQFF
TRBJ2-2	TRBV10-1	few	TRBD1	TGCGCCAGCAGTGAAGGGACAGGGACCGGGGAGCTGTTTTTT	CASSEGTGTGELFF
TRBJ2-7	TRBV5-4	NA	NA	TGTGCCAGCAGCTTGGAGGGGATCGCCTACGAGCAGTACTTC	CASSLEGIAYEQYF
TRBJ1-5	TRBV6-5	NA	NA	TGTGCCAGCACCGGGACACCTAATCAGCCCCAGCATTTT	CASTGTPNQPQHF
TRBJ2-4	TRBV11-2	once	TRBD1	TGTGCCAGCAGCTTAGGCAGGGGGCTTAGGAACATTCAGTACTTC	CASSLGRGLRNIQYF
TRBJ2-1	TRBV5-1	NA	NA	TGCGCCAGCAGCGCCACTAGTGATCGGAATGAGCAGTTCTTC	CASSATSDRNEQFF
TRBJ2-7	TRBV3-1/TRBV3-2	NA	TRBD1	TGTGCCAGCAGCCACTCCGGGACAGGGGGCTCCTACGAGCAGTACTTC	CASSHSGTGGSYEQYF
TRBJ1-4	TRBV6-1	NA	TRBD1	TGTGCCAGCAGTGGTCCGACAGGGGCCTCCTTTAATGAAAAACTGTTTTTT	CASSGPTGASFNEKLFF
TRBJ2-5	TRBV5-1	NA	NA	TGCGCCAGCAGCGTGGGGGCGGGATTGGGCCAAGAGACCCAGTACTTC	CASSVGAGLGQETQYF